A selection of T cell receptor beta chains follows, all from one sample in a study of control samples from healthy donors and cancer patients. Clones were read by immunoSEQ multiplex PCR, and TCRdb kept only the in-frame ones, dropping some. The profile covers 150,000 to 180,000 clones, with about 94% appearing a single time and around 6.1% taken by the ten largest. Material: blood. The receptors here all came from a man aged 35-49 years in good health. The CDR3 runs from the conserved cysteine through the conserved F or W. A D gene is named only where the DNA matches it firmly. Size is stated for part of the rows, as once, few or many counts, or as a class when the clone is expanded.

>TRBJ1-4|.|.|TRBV28
TGTGCCAGCAGTCCCTTTTCAACTAATGAAAAACTGTTTTTT
CASSPFSTNEKLFF
>TRBJ1-5|.|.|TRBV12-5
TGTGCTAGTGGTTTGGTAGGTCAGCCCCAGCATTTT
CASGLVGQPQHF
>TRBJ2-1|.|.|TRBV19
TGTGCCAGTAGTAGGACAGGTGGGGGGGGCAATGAGCAGTTCTTC
CASSRTGGGGNEQFF
>TRBJ1-2|.|.|TRBV3-1/TRBV3-2
TGTGCCAGCAGCTCGACAGTGGACTATGGCTACACCTTC
CASSSTVDYGYTF
>TRBJ2-3|.|TRBD2|TRBV4-2
TGTGCCAGCAGCCAGACTCAGCGGGGGGTCACAGATACGCAGTATTTT
CASSQTQRGVTDTQYF
>TRBJ1-5|.|TRBD1|TRBV18
TGTGCCAGCTCGGGGGACAGATCTAGTAGCAATCAGCCCCAGCATTTT
CASSGDRSSSNQPQHF
>TRBJ2-3|.|.|TRBV6-2/TRBV6-3
TGTGCCAGCAGCCACAGCGCAGATACGCAGTATTTT
CASSHSADTQYF
>TRBJ2-1|once|TRBD2|TRBV4-2
TGTGCCAGCAGCCAAGTAGGACTAGCGGGGGTACGGGAGCAGTTCTTC
CASSQVGLAGVREQFF
>TRBJ1-6|.|.|TRBV30
TGTGCCTGGAGCGGGGGCGTCGGTTCACCCCTCCACTTT
CAWSGGVGSPLHF
>TRBJ1-4|.|.|TRBV6-5
TGTGCCAGCAGTTATAATGGGGGGGGAAGTGAAAAACTGTTTTTT
CASSYNGGGSEKLFF
>TRBJ1-5|.|.|TRBV7-9
TGTGCCAGCAGCTTATGGGTTCAGCCCCAGCATTTT
CASSLWVQPQHF
>TRBJ1-4|.|.|TRBV30
TGTGCCTGGAGCGGGGGGCGAAGCGGAAAACTGTTTTTT
CAWSGGRSGKLFF
>TRBJ2-7|.|.|TRBV28
TGTGCCAGCAGTCGCACGGGACCGAACTACGAGCAGTACTTC
CASSRTGPNYEQYF
>TRBJ1-2|.|TRBD1|TRBV5-4
TGTGCCAGCAGCTTGGAGAATTTTAGGACAGGGGTTTATGGCTACACCTTC
CASSLENFRTGVYGYTF
>TRBJ1-6|.|.|TRBV7-8
TGTGCCAGCAGCCCCCGGGACACTCGAAATTCACCCCTCCACTTT
CASSPRDTRNSPLHF
>TRBJ1-1|.|.|TRBV30
TGTGCCTGGATCGACGCGGGAATGGGGGCTGAAGCTTTCTTT
CAWIDAGMGAEAFF
>TRBJ2-3|.|TRBD1|TRBV14
TGTGCCAGCCCGAGGGGACTCAGGGGGCCCACAGATACGCAGTATTTT
CASPRGLRGPTDTQYF
>TRBJ1-5|.|TRBD1|TRBV19
TGTGCCAGTAGAGGACAGGGGGCATTGCAGCCCCAGCATTTT
CASRGQGALQPQHF
>TRBJ2-3|.|TRBD1|TRBV5-1
TGCGCCAGCGGCCTCACAGGGGAAAAGGAGTATTTT
CASGLTGEKEYF
>TRBJ2-2|.|.|TRBV6-2/TRBV6-3
TGTGCCAGCAGTCATACCGGGGAGCTGTTTTTT
CASSHTGELFF
>TRBJ1-5|.|TRBD1|TRBV19
TGTGCCAGTAGTATAAGGGGACAGGAGATGCTTAATCGGGGATATAGCAATCAGCCCCAGCATTTT
CASSIRGQEMLNRGYSNQPQHF
>TRBJ1-5|.|.|TRBV10-3
TGTGCCATCAGTGAGTCACCCCTCATGTCAAATCAGCCCCAGCATTTT
CAISESPLMSNQPQHF
>TRBJ2-7|.|.|TRBV15
TGTGCCACCAGCAGTCTGAGGGGACTGACCTCCTACGAGCAGTACTTC
CATSSLRGLTSYEQYF
>TRBJ2-1|.|TRBD2|TRBV2
TGTGCCAGCGGGACTACCTACAATGAGCAGTTCTTC
CASGTTYNEQFF
>TRBJ1-2|.|.|TRBV5-1
TGCGCCAGCAGCTTGATGCCGGGGCCCGGAGACACCTTC
CASSLMPGPGDTF
>TRBJ1-5|.|.|TRBV6-5
TGTGCCAGCAAATGGGGGCGCGGGGAGCCCCAGCATTTT
CASKWGRGEPQHF
>TRBJ1-2|.|.|TRBV7-2
TGTGCCAGCAGCCGGGGGCAGGGCCCTAACTATGGCTACACCTTC
CASSRGQGPNYGYTF
>TRBJ2-3|.|.|TRBV3-1/TRBV3-2
TGTGCCAGCAGCCAAGTAGGGGGGCAAGATACGCAGTATTTT
CASSQVGGQDTQYF
>TRBJ1-6|once|.|TRBV28
TGTGCCAGCAGTTTTCCCAGGGTACGATCACCCCTCCACTTT
CASSFPRVRSPLHF
>TRBJ1-2|.|TRBD1|TRBV6-6
TGTGCCAGCAGTCACCGACAGGGAGTGAACTATGGCTACACCTTC
CASSHRQGVNYGYTF
>TRBJ1-2|.|TRBD1|TRBV5-8
TGTGCCAGCAGCTTCCAGGGGGCTAACTATGGCTACACCTTC
CASSFQGANYGYTF
>TRBJ1-5|.|.|TRBV27
TGTGCCAGCAGTTCCCTGGACGCGAATCAGCCCCAGCATTTT
CASSSLDANQPQHF
>TRBJ1-1|.|.|TRBV4-3
TGCGCCAGCAGCGCTGGCCACAGGCGGAACACTGAAGCTTTCTTT
CASSAGHRRNTEAFF
>TRBJ2-7|once|.|TRBV5-1
TGCGCCAGCAGCTTTTATAGGGCCTCTGAAACGTACGAGCAGTACTTC
CASSFYRASETYEQYF
>TRBJ1-1|.|TRBD1|TRBV2
TGTGCCAGCAGTGATAGGGACAGGCCGGGTGAAGCTTTCTTT
CASSDRDRPGEAFF
>TRBJ1-5|.|.|TRBV4-3
TGCGCCAGCAGCCAAGATCTAATGGGGAAGCCCCAGCATTTT
CASSQDLMGKPQHF
>TRBJ2-1|few|TRBD1|TRBV7-2
TGTGCCAGCAGCTCCAACAGGGGTGAGCAGTTCTTC
CASSSNRGEQFF
>TRBJ2-6|.|.|TRBV7-8
TGTGCCAGCAGCCCACGGACAGTCTCCGCCAACGTCCTGACTTTC
CASSPRTVSANVLTF
>TRBJ2-3|.|TRBD1|TRBV11-2
TGTGCCAGCAGCCAAGGGGACAGGGGCACAGATACGCAGTATTTT
CASSQGDRGTDTQYF
>TRBJ1-2|.|.|TRBV6-6
TGTGCCAGCACCTCGGGAGGTAGCCACTATGGCTACACCTTC
CASTSGGSHYGYTF
>TRBJ2-5|once|TRBD2|TRBV6-5
TGTGCCAGCAGCCTAGCGGGGGGGTTTCAAGAGACCCAGTACTTC
CASSLAGGFQETQYF
>TRBJ1-5|.|.|TRBV19
TGTGCCAGTAGTATCGGTCAGGATAATCAGCCCCAGCATTTT
CASSIGQDNQPQHF
>TRBJ1-4|.|TRBD1|TRBV27
TGTGCCAGCACAAATCTCAGGGGGCTCGCGGGTAATGAAAAACTGTTTTTT
CASTNLRGLAGNEKLFF
>TRBJ1-1|.|.|TRBV11-2
TGTGCCAGCAGCCCTACAGGGAACACTGAAGCTTTCTTT
CASSPTGNTEAFF
>TRBJ1-5|.|.|TRBV28
TGTGCCAGCAGTTTAGGACGGGGTCAGCCCCAGCATTTT
CASSLGRGQPQHF
>TRBJ1-2|.|.|TRBV29-1
TGCAGCGTTGAAGCAGGCCAAAACTATGGCTACACCTTC
CSVEAGQNYGYTF
>TRBJ1-2|.|.|TRBV11-2
TGTGCCAGCAGCTTAGTATGGACGGACAACTATGGCTACACCTTC
CASSLVWTDNYGYTF
>TRBJ1-2|.|.|TRBV24-1
TGTGCCACCAGTGATTTCGTTTATGGCTACACCTTC
CATSDFVYGYTF
>TRBJ2-3|.|TRBD1|TRBV5-1
TGCGCCAGCAGCGGGGGACAGGGAGGCGGCTTAACACAAGATACGCAGTATTTT
CASSGGQGGGLTQDTQYF
>TRBJ2-1|once|TRBD2|TRBV10-2
TGCGCCAGCAGGCCTAGCGGGGGGGCCTTGGATGAGCAGTTCTTC
CASRPSGGALDEQFF
>TRBJ1-1|.|.|TRBV10-1
TGCGCCAGCAGTGAGCGGCAGGGCTTGACTGAAGCTTTCTTT
CASSERQGLTEAFF